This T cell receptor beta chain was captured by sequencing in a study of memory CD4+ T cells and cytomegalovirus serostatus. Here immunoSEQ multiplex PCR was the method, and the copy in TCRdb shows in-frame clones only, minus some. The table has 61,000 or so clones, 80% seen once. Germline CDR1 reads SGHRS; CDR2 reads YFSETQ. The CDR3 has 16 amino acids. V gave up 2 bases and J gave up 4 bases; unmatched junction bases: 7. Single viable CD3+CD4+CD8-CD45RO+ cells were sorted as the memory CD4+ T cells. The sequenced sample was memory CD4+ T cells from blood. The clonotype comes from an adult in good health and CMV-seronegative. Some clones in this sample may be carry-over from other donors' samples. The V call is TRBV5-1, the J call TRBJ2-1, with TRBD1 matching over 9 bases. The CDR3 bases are TGCGCCAGCAGCTTCGGGACAGGGTTAGGATACAATGAGCAGTTCTTC. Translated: CASSFGTGLGYNEQFF.